What follows is one T cell receptor beta chain and its context. The J segment lost 5 bases and the V segment lost 7 bases, leaving 10 bases of the junction unmatched. CDR1 and CDR2 from the germline V gene are WSHSY and SAAADI. CDR3 size: 15 residues. Assay: immunoSEQ multiplex PCR; the TCRdb copy retains only in-frame clones and omits some. This sample carries under 200,000 clones, 86% of them seen once, and the ten largest clones take 5% to 7%. This sample was included in a study of cytomegalovirus exposure and HLA in healthy donors. Study-level background: The approximately 120 validation repertoires and the roughly 670 first-cohort repertoires shared a platform, a later analysis reported.

The rearrangement joins TRBV10-2 to TRBJ1-4, with 7 bases aligning to TRBD1. The sequence came from a woman aged 25 to 39 in good health and CMV-seronegative. The sequenced material came from PBMCs. The CDR3 DNA sequence: TGCGCCAGCATGGCCCAGGGACAGACAAATGAAAAACTGTTTTTT. Translating gives CASMAQGQTNEKLFF.